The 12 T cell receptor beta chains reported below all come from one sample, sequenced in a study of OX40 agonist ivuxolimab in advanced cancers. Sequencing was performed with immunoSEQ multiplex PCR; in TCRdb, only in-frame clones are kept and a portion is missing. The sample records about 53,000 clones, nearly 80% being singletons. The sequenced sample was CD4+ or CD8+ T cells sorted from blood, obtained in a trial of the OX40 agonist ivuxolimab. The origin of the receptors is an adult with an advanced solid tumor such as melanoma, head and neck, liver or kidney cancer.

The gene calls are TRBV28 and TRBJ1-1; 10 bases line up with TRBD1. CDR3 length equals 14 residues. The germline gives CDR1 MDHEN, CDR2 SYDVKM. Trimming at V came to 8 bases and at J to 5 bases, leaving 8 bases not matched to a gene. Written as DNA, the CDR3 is TGTGCCAGCCTTTATCGGGGACAGGGGACTGAAGCTTTCTTT. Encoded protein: CASLYRGQGTEAFF.

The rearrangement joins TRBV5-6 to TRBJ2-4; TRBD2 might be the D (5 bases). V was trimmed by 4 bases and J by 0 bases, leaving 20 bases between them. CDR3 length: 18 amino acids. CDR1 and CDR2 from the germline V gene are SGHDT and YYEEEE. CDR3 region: CASSPRTSGNLAKNIQYF. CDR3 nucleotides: TGTGCCAGCAGCCCCAGGACTTCGGGCAACCTAGCCAAAAACATTCAGTACTTC. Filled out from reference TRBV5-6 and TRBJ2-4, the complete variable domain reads DAGVTQSPTHLIKTRGQQVTLRCSPKSGHDTVSWYQQALGQGPQFIFQYYEEEERQRGNFPDRFSGHQFPNYSSELNVNALLLGDSALYLCASSPRTSGNLAKNIQYFGAGTRLSVL.

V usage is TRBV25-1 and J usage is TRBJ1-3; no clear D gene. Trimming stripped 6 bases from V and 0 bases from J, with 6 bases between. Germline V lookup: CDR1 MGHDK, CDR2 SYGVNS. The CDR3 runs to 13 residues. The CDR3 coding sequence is TGTGCCAGCAGACAGAGCTCTGGAAACACCATATATTTT. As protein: CASRQSSGNTIYF.

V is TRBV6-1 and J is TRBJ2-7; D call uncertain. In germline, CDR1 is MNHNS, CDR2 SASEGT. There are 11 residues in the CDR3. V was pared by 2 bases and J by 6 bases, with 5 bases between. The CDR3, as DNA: TGTGCCAGCAGTGAACGGGTCGAGCAGTACTTC. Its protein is CASSERVEQYF.

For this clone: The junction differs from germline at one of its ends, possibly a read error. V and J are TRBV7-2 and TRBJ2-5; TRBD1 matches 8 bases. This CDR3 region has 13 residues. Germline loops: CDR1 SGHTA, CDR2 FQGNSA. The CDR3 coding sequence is TGTGCCAGCAGCTTAGGGACAACAGGGGGGCCGGACTTC. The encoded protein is CASSLGTTGGPDF. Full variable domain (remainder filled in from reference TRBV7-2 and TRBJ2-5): GAGVSQSPSNKVTEKGKDVELRCDPISGHTALYWYRQSLGQGLEFLIYFQGNSAPDKSGLPSDRFSAERTGGSVSTLTIQRTQQEDSAVYLCASSLGTTGGPDFGPGTRLLVL.

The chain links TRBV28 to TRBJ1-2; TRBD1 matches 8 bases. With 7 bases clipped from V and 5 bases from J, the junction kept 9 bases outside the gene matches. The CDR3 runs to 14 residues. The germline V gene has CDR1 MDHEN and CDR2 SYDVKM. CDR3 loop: CASNPWDRQYGYTF. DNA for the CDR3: TGTGCCAGCAACCCTTGGGACAGGCAGTATGGCTACACCTTC.

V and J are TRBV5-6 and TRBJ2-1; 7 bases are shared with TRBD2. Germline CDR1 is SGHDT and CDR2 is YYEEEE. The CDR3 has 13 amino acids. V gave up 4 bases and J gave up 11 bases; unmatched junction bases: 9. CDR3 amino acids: CASSHSPAGQQFF. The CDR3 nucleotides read TGTGCCAGCAGCCATTCCCCAGCGGGACAGCAGTTCTTC. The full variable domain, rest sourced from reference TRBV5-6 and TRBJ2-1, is DAGVTQSPTHLIKTRGQQVTLRCSPKSGHDTVSWYQQALGQGPQFIFQYYEEEERQRGNFPDRFSGHQFPNYSSELNVNALLLGDSALYLCASSHSPAGQQFFGPGTRLTVL.

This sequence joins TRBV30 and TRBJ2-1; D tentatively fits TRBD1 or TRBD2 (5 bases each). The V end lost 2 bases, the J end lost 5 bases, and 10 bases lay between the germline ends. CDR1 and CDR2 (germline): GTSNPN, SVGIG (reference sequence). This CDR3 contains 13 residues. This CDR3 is CAWSRGRHNEQFF. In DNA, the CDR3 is TGTGCCTGGAGTCGGGGACGTCACAATGAGCAGTTCTTC.

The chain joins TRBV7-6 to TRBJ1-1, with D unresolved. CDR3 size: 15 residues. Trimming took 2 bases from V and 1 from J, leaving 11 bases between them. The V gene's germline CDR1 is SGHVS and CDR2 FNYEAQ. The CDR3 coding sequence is TGTGCCAGCAGCTTACAGGCAGGCCAGAACACTGAAGCTTTCTTT. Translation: CASSLQAGQNTEAFF.

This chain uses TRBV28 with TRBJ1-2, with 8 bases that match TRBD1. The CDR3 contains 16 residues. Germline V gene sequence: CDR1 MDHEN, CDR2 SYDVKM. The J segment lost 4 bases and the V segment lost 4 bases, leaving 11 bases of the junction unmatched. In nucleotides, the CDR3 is TGTGCCAGCAGTTCCCCCGGGACAGGCCCTATCTATGGCTACACCTTC. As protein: CASSSPGTGPIYGYTF.

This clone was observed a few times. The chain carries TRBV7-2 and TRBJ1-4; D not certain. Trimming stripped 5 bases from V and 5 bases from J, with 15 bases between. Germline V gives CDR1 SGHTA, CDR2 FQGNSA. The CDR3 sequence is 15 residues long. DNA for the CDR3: TGTGCCAGCAGCCCCCTTGGAGCCGGAAATGAAAAACTGTTTTTT. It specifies CASSPLGAGNEKLFF.

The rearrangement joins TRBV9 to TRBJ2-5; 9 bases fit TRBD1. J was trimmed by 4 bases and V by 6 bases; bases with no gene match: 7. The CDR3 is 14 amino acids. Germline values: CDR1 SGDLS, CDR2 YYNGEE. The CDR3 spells CASMRTGGAETQYF. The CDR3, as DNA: TGTGCCAGCATGCGAACAGGGGGCGCAGAGACCCAGTACTTC.